These T cell receptor beta chains were read from a single sample in a study of memory CD4+ T cells and cytomegalovirus serostatus. Generated by immunoSEQ multiplex PCR, the TCRdb table keeps only in-frame clones and is missing some. The top ten clones hold roughly 1.2% of a sample with around 50,000 clones, about 74% of them seen once. The specimen was memory CD4+ T cells from blood. The source of these receptors is an adult in good health and CMV-seropositive. The CDR3 runs from the conserved cysteine through the conserved F or W. The D gene is left open where the match is weak. The listing skips clone size in some rows; elsewhere it reads once, few, many or a size class.

>.|TRBJ2-5|15|few|TRBV28
TGTGCCAGCAGTTTATCGATCGGGGGGCTGGAGACCCAGTACTTC
CASSLSIGGLETQYF
>.|TRBJ2-1|17|few|TRBV4-2
TGTGCCAGCAGCCAAGACTTGGCCGGGAGCTCCTACAATGAGCAGTTCTTC
CASSQDLAGSSYNEQFF
>.|TRBJ1-3|16|medium-sized|TRBV5-1
TGCGCCAGCAGCTCGGGATTCTCCGTCTCTGGAAACACCATATATTTT
CASSSGFSVSGNTIYF
>.|TRBJ1-4|14|.|TRBV2
TGTGCCAGCAGTGCAGGGCCAACTAATGAAAAACTGTTTTTT
CASSAGPTNEKLFF
>TRBD2|TRBJ2-2|15|.|TRBV18
TGTGCCAGCTCAGCAAGCGGGGAGAACACCGGGGAGCTGTTTTTT
CASSASGENTGELFF
>.|TRBJ1-1|14|few|TRBV18
TGTGCCAGCTCACCACCGCAAGTCGGCGCTGAAGCTTTCTTT
CASSPPQVGAEAFF
>.|TRBJ1-1|17|few|TRBV2
TGTGCCAGCAGTGAAGAGGTAGGGCAGGGAAATTTCGGTGAAGCTTTCTTT
CASSEEVGQGNFGEAFF
>TRBD2|TRBJ2-5|16|.|TRBV7-2
TGTGCCAGCAGCCCCCGGACTAGCGGGGCTCAAGAGACCCAGTACTTC
CASSPRTSGAQETQYF
>.|TRBJ1-4|13|.|TRBV5-6
TGTGCCAGCAGCCTGGACGGGAATGAAAAACTGTTTTTT
CASSLDGNEKLFF
>.|TRBJ1-2|14|.|TRBV7-2
TGTGCCAGCAGCTCGTCAAGGGACGCCTATGGCTACACCTTC
CASSSSRDAYGYTF
>TRBD1|TRBJ1-2|16|.|TRBV5-6
TGTGCCAGCAGCTTGGCCCGGACAGGGCGCTTGGGGGGCTACACCTTC
CASSLARTGRLGGYTF
>.|TRBJ1-5|14|.|TRBV15
TGTGCCACCAGCAGAGGGGGGTGGAATCAGCCCCAGCATTTT
CATSRGGWNQPQHF
>TRBD2|TRBJ2-4|14|.|TRBV28
TGTGCCAGCAGTTTTCGGGCGGGGGGAAACATTCAGTACTTC
CASSFRAGGNIQYF
>.|TRBJ1-6|15|few|TRBV5-4
TGTGCCAGCAGCCCGACGGCAGGGGATAATTCACCCCTCCACTTT
CASSPTAGDNSPLHF
>TRBD1|TRBJ1-1|15|.|TRBV16
TGTGCCAGCAGCCAGAACAGGGGTACTAACACTGAAGCTTTCTTT
CASSQNRGTNTEAFF
>.|TRBJ2-5|14|once|TRBV5-1
TGCGCCAGCAGCTTCGGGGGCCTAGCAGAGACCCAGTACTTC
CASSFGGLAETQYF
>.|TRBJ1-2|15|.|TRBV7-2
TGTGCCAGCAGCCCAACGCCGGAGACGCTGGGGGGCTACACCTTC
CASSPTPETLGGYTF
>.|TRBJ2-5|13|.|TRBV19
TGTGCCAGTAGTACTGCCCTCACTAGCATTGGGGACTTC
CASSTALTSIGDF
>TRBD1|TRBJ1-5|17|.|TRBV19
TGTGCCAGTAGTATGCGGCAGGGGGGGAATAGAAATCAGCCCCAGCATTTT
CASSMRQGGNRNQPQHF
>.|TRBJ2-7|14|.|TRBV7-2
TGTGCCAGCAGCTCCGGAGGGGGGACCTACGAGCAGTACTTC
CASSSGGGTYEQYF
>TRBD1|TRBJ1-2|15|.|TRBV4-3
TGCGCCAGCAGCCAAGGGACAGGGGGGAGGTATGGCTACACCTTC
CASSQGTGGRYGYTF
>.|TRBJ2-3|14|.|TRBV6-4
TGTGCCAGCGCAAGTAGCCTGAGCACAGATACGCAGTATTTT
CASASSLSTDTQYF
>.|TRBJ2-1|13|.|TRBV10-1
TGCGCCAGCAGTGAGTCCGAGGTAGGTGAGCAGTTCTTC
CASSESEVGEQFF
>TRBD1|TRBJ2-7|15|.|TRBV7-9
TGTGCCAGCAGCAAAATTAGACAGGGGCTCTACGAGCAGTACTTC
CASSKIRQGLYEQYF
>.|TRBJ2-3|15|.|TRBV27
TGTGCCAGCAGCCTGAAGGGGGACCGCACAGATACGCAGTATTTT
CASSLKGDRTDTQYF
>TRBD2|TRBJ2-5|15|.|TRBV5-1
TGCGCCAGCAGCTCGGCCAGCGGGGGGTTAGAGACCCAGTACTTC
CASSSASGGLETQYF
>TRBD1|TRBJ1-2|13|.|TRBV7-8
TGTGCCAGCAGCTTACGGACAGGGTATGGCTACACCTTC
CASSLRTGYGYTF
>TRBD2|TRBJ2-2|15|.|TRBV6-1
TGTGCCAGCAGGCCGGGACTAGCGACTTCCAGGGAGCTGTTTTTT
CASRPGLATSRELFF
>.|TRBJ1-6|13|medium-sized|TRBV6-6
TGTGCCAGCAGTCTCGAAGGGGATTCACCCCTCCACTTT
CASSLEGDSPLHF
>.|TRBJ2-3|14|.|TRBV1
TGCACCAGCAGCCGAACGTTTGGCACAGATACGCAGTATTTT
CTSSRTFGTDTQYF
>TRBD1|TRBJ1-6|18|.|TRBV7-6
TGTGCCAGCAGCTTAAACTCGGCCCGACAGGGGGTACTTTCACCCCTCCACTTT
CASSLNSARQGVLSPLHF
>.|TRBJ2-7|13|.|TRBV11-2
TGTGCCAGCACATGGACAGTTTCCTACGAGCAGTACTTC
CASTWTVSYEQYF
>.|TRBJ2-5|14|.|TRBV5-1
TGCGCCAGCAGGTCCACCTGGCCGGGAGAGACCCAGTACTTC
CASRSTWPGETQYF
>TRBD1|TRBJ1-6|14|.|TRBV5-4
TGTGCCAGCAGCTCTGGACAGGAATGGCCACCCCTCCACTTT
CASSSGQEWPPLHF
>TRBD1|TRBJ1-4|14|.|TRBV5-1
TGCGCCAGCAGCTTGGATGGGGACAGAGAAAAACTGTTTTTT
CASSLDGDREKLFF
>.|TRBJ1-2|14|.|TRBV19
TGTGCCAGTACCCTCGGGGTGTCGCACTATGGCTACACCTTC
CASTLGVSHYGYTF
>.|TRBJ2-1|15|few|TRBV1
TGCACCAGCAGCCGAGGAGCGGGGGGTTACAATGAGCAGTTCTTC
CTSSRGAGGYNEQFF
>.|TRBJ1-4|16|few|TRBV7-2
TGTGCCAGCAGCTTTATATTTGGGACAACTAATGAAAAACTGTTTTTT
CASSFIFGTTNEKLFF
>.|TRBJ2-5|14|once|TRBV19
TGTGCCAGTAGTATAGCCCCGACAGGAGAGACCCAGTACTTC
CASSIAPTGETQYF
>TRBD2|TRBJ2-3|16|.|TRBV6-6
TGTGCCAGCGAGGGACTAGCGGGGCGGGGTACAGATACGCAGTATTTT
CASEGLAGRGTDTQYF
>.|TRBJ2-7|13|.|TRBV11-2
TGTGCCAGCAGCTTAGATCGGCTGCCCGAGCAGTACTTC
CASSLDRLPEQYF
>.|TRBJ2-2|14|.|TRBV5-4
TGTGCCAGCAGCCCGGGACACGACACCGGGGAGCTGTTTTTT
CASSPGHDTGELFF
>TRBD1|TRBJ2-7|13|once|TRBV6-6
TGTGCCAGCAGGCGCACAGGGGCCTACGAGCAGTACTTC
CASRRTGAYEQYF
>TRBD2|TRBJ2-3|16|few|TRBV6-1
TGTGCCAGCAGTGCCAGACAGAGCGGGGAGGCAGATACGCAGTATTTT
CASSARQSGEADTQYF